This entry features one TCR beta chain sequence. This sample was taken from a study of cytomegalovirus exposure and HLA in healthy donors. This CDR3 has 16 residues. The trim removed 6 bases at V and 9 bases at J, leaving 13 bases unmatched. The V gene's germline CDR1 is SGHDT and CDR2 YYEEEE. The PCR used 60 Vbeta and 13 Jbeta primers. Produced via immunoSEQ multiplex PCR; TCRdb's table is partial and in-frame only. This sample's clone table lists 93,000 or so clones. The rearrangement joins TRBV5-6 to TRBJ1-6; 9 positions agree with TRBD1. The specimen was PBMCs. The clonotype was recovered from a man aged 40-49 years in good health and CMV-seronegative. CDR3 region: CASNSRRTGAASPLHF. CDR3 nucleotide sequence: TGTGCCAGCAATTCGCGTAGGACAGGGGCGGCTTCACCCCTCCACTTT.